These 13 T cell receptor beta chains came from one sample sequenced in a study of radiotherapy plus CTLA-4 blockade in lung cancer. Libraries were prepared by immunoSEQ multiplex PCR; TCRdb keeps only in-frame clonotypes and omits some of them. The top ten hold more than 8% of the sample, which has roughly 80,000 clones, 70% to 80% seen once. The sample was peripheral blood, taken from a patient treated with radiotherapy plus ipilimumab. Receptors originate from a human donor with non-small cell lung cancer whose response to radiotherapy plus ipilimumab could not be evaluated.

This rearrangement joins TRBV30 to TRBJ2-3; D might be TRBD2 (5 bases). Per germline, CDR1 GTSNPN and CDR2 SVGIG (reference sequence). This CDR3 has 13 amino acids. The germline V and J ends were trimmed by 3 bases and 3 bases, with 10 bases remaining between them. CDR3 in amino acids: CAWRARGTDTQYF. In nucleotides, the CDR3 is TGTGCCTGGAGAGCCAGAGGGACAGATACGCAGTATTTT.

The chain carries TRBV5-1 and TRBJ1-2, with TRBD1 as a possible D gene (6 bases). Trimming stripped 3 bases from V and 5 bases from J, with 14 bases between. CDR3 size: 14 residues. Germline V gene lookup returns CDR1 SGHRS and CDR2 YFSETQ. CDR3 in amino acids: CASSSRDKLYGYTF. CDR3 sequence (DNA): TGCGCCAGCAGCTCACGGGACAAACTTTATGGCTACACCTTC.

V gene TRBV5-1 combines with J gene TRBJ2-1; D perhaps matches TRBD1 (7 bases). V was pared by 0 bases and J by 8 bases, with 15 bases between. Germline V gene sequence: CDR1 SGHRS, CDR2 YFSETQ. The length of the CDR3 is 15 residues. CDR3 sequence: CASSLVSRGDDEQFF. DNA of the CDR3: TGCGCCAGCAGCTTGGTGTCCAGGGGGGATGATGAGCAGTTCTTC.

The chain employs TRBV5-1 and TRBJ2-7, with 9 nucleotides matching TRBD1. Looked up from germline, CDR1 is SGHRS and CDR2 is YFSETQ. The ends lost 4 bases at V and 2 bases at J; junction bases unmatched: 10. CDR3 length: 16 residues. The CDR3 DNA is TGCGCCAGCAGCACGGCAGGACAGGGGCCTGCCTACGAGCAGTACTTC. Its protein is CASSTAGQGPAYEQYF.

This clone showed up many times. The J gene is TRBJ1-5, the V gene TRBV7-6; no clear D. Germline CDR1 reads SGHVS; CDR2 reads FNYEAQ. There are 14 residues in the CDR3. The V and J ends lost 1 base and 2 bases respectively, with 6 bases between them. CDR3 in DNA: TGTGCCAGCAGCTTAGGGCTGGGCAATCAGCCCCAGCATTTT. Encoded protein: CASSLGLGNQPQHF.

The chain carries TRBV7-3 and TRBJ1-1, with D perhaps TRBD1 (6 bases). V was pared by 5 bases and J by 6 bases, with 13 bases between. Germline V gives CDR1 SGHTA, CDR2 FQGTGA. CDR3 length: 13 amino acids. The chain's CDR3 is CASSTQGGAEAFF. The CDR3 DNA follows: TGTGCCAGCAGCACACAGGGTGGAGCTGAAGCTTTCTTT.

The rearrangement joins TRBV11-1 to TRBJ1-6; D remains unclear. CDR1 is SGHAT and CDR2 is FQDESV in the germline V gene (reference sequence). This CDR3 is 14 amino acids long. Trimming took off 1 base at V and 7 bases at J, with 8 bases between the two ends. The CDR3 is CASSLDRTNSPLHF. DNA for the CDR3: TGTGCCAGCAGCTTAGACAGAACCAATTCACCCCTCCACTTT.

The J gene is TRBJ2-3, the V gene TRBV27; the match to TRBD2 covers 8 bases. With V trimmed by 6 bases and J by 2 bases, 7 bases remained unmatched. CDR1 is MNHEY and CDR2 is SMNVEV in the germline V gene (reference sequence). There are 15 residues in the CDR3. The CDR3 DNA is TGTGCCAGCAGAAAAGCGGGAGATATCACAGATACGCAGTATTTT. This codes for CASRKAGDITDTQYF.

This chain connects TRBV7-3 to TRBJ2-3, with a tentative D call TRBD2 (5 bases). Trimming left V 4 bases short and J 0 bases short, with 11 bases between. There are 15 residues in the CDR3. Germline-derived CDR1 and CDR2 are SGHTA and FQGTGA. CDR3 sequence (DNA): TGTGCCAGCAGCTCCCAAGGACTGAGCACAGATACGCAGTATTTT. This sequence encodes CASSSQGLSTDTQYF. Drawing the rest from reference TRBV7-3 and TRBJ2-3, the complete variable domain is GAGVSQTPSNKVTEKGKYVELRCDPISGHTALYWYRQSLGQGPEFLIYFQGTGAADDSGLPNDRFFAVRPEGSVSTLKIQRTERGDSAVYLCASSSQGLSTDTQYFGPGTRLTVL.

The V and J genes are TRBV27 and TRBJ1-1, with 7 bases lining up with TRBD1. The CDR3 contains 14 residues. Germline CDR1 reads MNHEY; CDR2 reads SMNVEV (reference sequence). V trimming: 2 bases; J trimming: 6 bases; junction bases outside the gene matches: 6. The DNA for the CDR3 is TGTGCCAGCAGTTTAACAGGGGAAACGGCTGAAGCTTTCTTT. Its protein is CASSLTGETAEAFF.

The V gene is TRBV15, the J gene TRBJ2-1; 11 bases fit TRBD2. This CDR3 is built from 19 residues. The V gene end was trimmed by 8 bases and the J gene end by 0 bases; junction bases not matched to a gene: 15. Looked up from germline, CDR1 is LNHNV and CDR2 is YYDKDF (reference sequence). This CDR3 is CATEGLGSGRGSSYNEQFF. As DNA, the CDR3 is TGTGCCACCGAGGGTCTGGGTAGCGGGAGGGGAAGCTCCTACAATGAGCAGTTCTTC.

To note about this clone: At one of its ends the junction is not consistent with the germline gene, which may arise from a read error. The chain links TRBV7-3 to TRBJ1-6; perhaps TRBD1 as D (5 bases). CDR1 and CDR2 (germline): SGHTA, FQGTGA. The CDR3 has 12 residues. CDR3 DNA sequence: TGTGCCAGCAGCTTAACGGGGGAGGCCCTCTACTTT. It specifies CASSLTGEALYF.

The V gene is TRBV11-1, the J gene TRBJ2-2; 7 bases are a match to TRBD2. Germline V CDR1 and CDR2: SGHAT, FQDESV (reference sequence). There are 17 residues in the CDR3. J lost 6 bases, V lost 5 bases, and 15 bases had no gene match. The CDR3 region is CASSKRGSAGAAGELFF. CDR3 nucleotide sequence: TGTGCCAGCAGCAAGCGGGGCTCGGCGGGAGCGGCCGGGGAGCTGTTTTTT. Drawing the rest from reference TRBV11-1 and TRBJ2-2, the complete variable domain is EAEVAQSPRYKITEKSQAVAFWCDPISGHATLYWYRQILGQGPELLVQFQDESVVDDSQLPKDRFSAERLKGVDSTLKIQPAELGDSAMYLCASSKRGSAGAAGELFFGEGSRLTVL.